This T cell receptor (beta chain) was recovered during a study of shared clonotypes between healthy human individuals (dated by TCRdb to 2020 to 2022). Regarding the complete study: The cohort included a few men and a couple of women between 18 and 49 years of age. For each donor, three plates each were used for CD4 naive and CD4 memory, two plates were used for CD8 naive, and one plate was used for CD8 memory. Blood TCR repertoires of a handful of healthy adults were deeply sequenced to estimate repertoire size and the extent of clonotype sharing between individuals. To increase sequencing depth and limit assay-specific biases, TCR repertoire library preparation and sequencing were carried out by different laboratories using diverse techniques. Each donor's leukapheresis produced roughly between roughly 0.85 and 9.5 billion PBMCs.

Using the deep immunoSEQ assay, TCR CDR3 regions were amplified from genomic DNA by multiplex PCR. Genomic DNA extracted from each cell subset was distributed evenly over all wells of several immunoSEQ 96-well plates, and each plate served as one replicate. For sorted subsets, about 200 ng genomic DNA, equal to tens of thousands of T cell genomes, was loaded into each replicate PCR. Purified libraries were measured with a Qubit 3.0 fluorometer, size-checked on a Bioanalyzer 2100, and measured again with the KAPA Library Quantification kit. Each immunoSEQ 96-well plate was sequenced on its own single-read 150-cycle Illumina NextSeq 550 flow cell. The original pipeline was this. Because only junctional sequences without quality scores were contained in the immunoSEQ output, filtering matching that applied to full-length reads could not be performed. Sequences were annotated with PyIR, a Python wrapper for IgBLAST v1.9, and V/J genes and CDR3 were assigned using IMGT germline references. Reads with weak V/J assignments (E-value above 1e-6), missing CDR3, stop codons, out-of-frame junctions, or ambiguous translated residues were removed. V3J clonotypes were defined as sequences sharing the same inferred V gene, J gene, and CDR3 amino acid sequence. To compute the percentage overlap between repertoires, the number of shared unique clonotypes was divided by the size of the smaller repertoire. RTK rarefaction, the Chao1 estimator, and Recon v2.1 estimates of unobserved clonotypes were used to assess repertoire richness. Generation probabilities for all TCRbeta clonotypes obtained by the gDNA method from a handful of donors were computed using OLGA. Imported from immuneACCESS, the table was reduced by TCRdb to in-frame sequences with V and J called. These copies leave out some clones; in studies compared against another copy, an unresolved V gene accounts for under half, and the cause of the remainder is not known. V and J calls and clone size are those listed in that table; D and trimming were worked out from the DNA. For this sample the table gives more than 550,000 clones, of which 72% were detected only once. The biggest ten clones account for approximately 1.7% of the sample.

From the germline V gene (reference sequence), CDR1 is MNHEY and CDR2 is SMNVEV. The germline ends are 13 bases apart after V is trimmed by 3 bases and J by 4 bases. The CDR3, cysteine through phenylalanine, is 14 amino acids long. Only CDR3 DNA is held: 42 bases, read in frame from base 1. Worth noting for this clone: Its antigen has not been determined. No clone much larger than this one lies a single base away; base qualities are absent.

On the study overall, not on this receptor specifically: Across a handful of donors, about 5.2% of naive CD4, roughly 3.5% of naive CD8, about 2.3% of memory CD4, and about 0.44% of memory CD8 clonotypes were shared. Because the study included only a small number of donors, the genetic and exposure-history diversity represented was limited. Naive subsets generally had larger estimated clonotype richness than memory subsets did. Rarefaction of sorted-subset datasets indicated incomplete sequencing despite the large sequencing depth. Based on pairwise subsampling, the degree of clonotype sharing among donors was expected to be affected by sequencing depth. Sampling was restricted to blood, and TCR repertoires in tissues likely differ from the TCR repertoires found in blood. Compared with non-shared clonotypes, the clonotypes found in all four sorted-subset donors had higher generation probabilities.

The donors were healthy, HIV-negative adults who had no recently reported acute infections or vaccinations. Every donor was a Caucasian adult living in Nashville, Tennessee, USA. CD4+ T cells were enriched by magnetic negative selection, after which naive cells were positively selected on CD45RA and the negative fraction was taken as the memory subset. Blood was collected by leukapheresis, and PBMCs were isolated by Ficoll-Histopaque density gradient centrifugation and then cryopreserved in liquid nitrogen vapor phase. Analytical flow cytometry was used to check the purity and quantity of each magnetically sorted T cell population. Genomic DNA was isolated from each sorted fraction and quantified by UV absorbance on a Nanodrop 2000c.

The material sequenced was memory CD4+ T cells sorted from blood. The cell subset or site label, as the study defines it: CD45RA-negative fraction. This sequence originates from a woman between 25 and 40 years old in good health. The chain was built from TRBV27 and TRBJ2-7, with the D segment identity uncertain. The DNA is TGTGCCAGCAGTTTTACCCAGGACCCTTACGAGCAGTACTTC. Translated, this gives CASSFTQDPYEQYF.